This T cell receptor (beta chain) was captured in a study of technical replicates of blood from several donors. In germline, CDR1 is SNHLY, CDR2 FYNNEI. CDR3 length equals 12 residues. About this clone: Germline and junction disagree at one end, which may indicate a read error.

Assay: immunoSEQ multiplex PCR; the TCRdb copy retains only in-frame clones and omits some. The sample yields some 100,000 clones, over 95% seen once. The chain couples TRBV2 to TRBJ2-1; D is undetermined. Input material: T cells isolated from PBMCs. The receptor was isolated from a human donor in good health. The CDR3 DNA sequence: TGTGCCAGCAGTGAATCGCGAAATTCAGCGATCTTC. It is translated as CASSESRNSAIF. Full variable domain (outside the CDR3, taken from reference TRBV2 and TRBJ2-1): EPEVTQTPSHQVTQMGQEVILRCVPISNHLYFYWYRQILGQKVEFLVSFYNNEISEKSEIFDDQFSVERPDGSNFTLKIRSTKLEDSAMYFCASSESRNSAIFGPGTRLTVL.